A selection of T cell receptor beta chains follows, all from one sample in a study of human T cells and chemical hapten exposure. MiXCR, run by TCRdb on the RACE reads, gives a single entry per CDR3 protein. This table has a few hundred thousand distinct CDR3 sequences, 5.5% appearing once. The specimen comprised whole blood, sampled in connection with sensitization to the hapten diphenylcyclopropenone (DPC). Receptors originate from a young woman with alopecia areata. Some clones in this sample may be carry-over from other donors' samples. Both conserved end residues are part of each CDR3. Clone size, where shown, is once, few, many, or a class for clones that have expanded.

J,size,V,CDR3
TRBJ2-7,few,TRBV19,CATSDRYEQYF
TRBJ2-3,many,TRBV5-6,CASSLDYTQYF
TRBJ1-2,.,TRBV12-3/TRBV12-4,CASSLIGRPYGYTF
TRBJ2-1,.,TRBV4-2,CASSRTSGGLINEQFF
TRBJ2-1,many,TRBV29-1,CSGDSYNEQFF
TRBJ1-1,few,TRBV6-2/TRBV6-3,CASREQGKTEAFF
TRBJ1-6,.,TRBV3-1,CASSQEPGYSPLHF
TRBJ2-3,.,TRBV6-1,CASSPRGAGTQYF
TRBJ1-2,.,TRBV4-3,CASSQEEKGRIGYTF
TRBJ2-7,few,TRBV18,CASSPTETGTGVEQYF
TRBJ1-2,.,TRBV6-1,CARRDRVYGYTF
TRBJ1-1,few,TRBV6-2/TRBV6-3,CASSYAYRTGLNTEAFF
TRBJ2-7,.,TRBV20-1,CSALEGSYEQYF
TRBJ2-3,.,TRBV5-6,CASRKPLLAGGTDTQYF
TRBJ2-1,.,TRBV4-3,CASSQDGSGFYNEQFF
TRBJ2-3,.,TRBV6-4,CASSEGQGASTDTQYF
TRBJ2-3,many,TRBV29-1,CSVEVKGAVPTDTQYF
TRBJ2-1,.,TRBV20-1,CSARDTNRSYNEQFF
TRBJ1-5,many,TRBV7-9,CASSLWDTDQPQHF
TRBJ2-3,few,TRBV10-3,CAISKSGGADTQYF
TRBJ1-1,few,TRBV10-3,CAIFNRENTEAFF
TRBJ2-1,.,TRBV15,CATSREGGGVNEQFF
TRBJ1-5,.,TRBV11-2,CASSQSGGNQPQHF
TRBJ1-5,few,TRBV6-5,CASSQVGQGSNQPQHF
TRBJ2-5,many,TRBV7-6,CASSLEGPPGARVGTQYF
TRBJ2-7,few,TRBV6-5,CAVGGRVEQYF
TRBJ1-6,few,TRBV4-1,CASSRVQEGSSYNSPLHF
TRBJ2-1,few,TRBV7-8,CASSLAGLVTYNEQFF
TRBJ1-4,many,TRBV2,CASSLRKLFF
TRBJ1-1,.,TRBV18,CASSPGREAEAFF
TRBJ1-5,few,TRBV6-5,CASSYSDSSNQPQHF
TRBJ2-7,few,TRBV10-3,CAIAIAGGPVTYEQYF
TRBJ2-1,.,TRBV7-2,CASSPAGTRPGGQFF
TRBJ1-4,many,TRBV4-2,CASSQRQGSNEKLFF
TRBJ1-6,.,TRBV7-9,CASSLLEGGSPLHF
TRBJ1-1,many,TRBV6-1,CASSWDTLNTEAFF
TRBJ2-1,few,TRBV6-6,CASMNGGLSSYNEQFF
TRBJ2-2,many,TRBV18,CASSPDGELFF
TRBJ2-2,many,TRBV10-2,CASSESLGELFF
TRBJ2-5,.,TRBV29-1,CSVLQGGKETQYF
TRBJ2-5,.,TRBV6-5,CASSYSSDGPETQYF